This T cell receptor beta chain was observed in a study of blood T cell repertoires in COVID-19. This table comes from immunoSEQ multiplex PCR, and its TCRdb copy is limited to in-frame clones, with some not included. The table shows 350,000 or so clones, with roughly 90% occurring only once. The CDR3 is 13 residues long. Looked up from germline, CDR1 is MNHEY and CDR2 is SMNVEV (reference sequence). V was cut by 2 bases and J by 4 bases, with 6 bases left in between. Sequenced: PBMCs or T cells enriched from blood (not recorded which). This clonotype originated in a woman in her thirties who had been exposed to COVID-19. V usage is TRBV27 and J usage is TRBJ1-3; the D is unclear. CDR3: CASSLTPGNTIYF. The CDR3 DNA follows: TGTGCCAGCAGTTTAACTCCGGGAAACACCATATATTTT.